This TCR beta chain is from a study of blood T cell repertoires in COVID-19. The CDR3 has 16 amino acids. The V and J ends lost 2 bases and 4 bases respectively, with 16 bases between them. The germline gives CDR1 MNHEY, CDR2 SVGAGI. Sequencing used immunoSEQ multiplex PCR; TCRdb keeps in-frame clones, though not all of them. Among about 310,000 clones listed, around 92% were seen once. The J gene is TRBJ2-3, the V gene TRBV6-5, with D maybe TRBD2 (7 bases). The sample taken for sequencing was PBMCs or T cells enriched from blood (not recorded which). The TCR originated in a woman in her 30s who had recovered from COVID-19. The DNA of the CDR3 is TGTGCCAGCAGTTACAGTCGAAGGCGGGGGCCAGATACGCAGTATTTT. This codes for CASSYSRRRGPDTQYF.